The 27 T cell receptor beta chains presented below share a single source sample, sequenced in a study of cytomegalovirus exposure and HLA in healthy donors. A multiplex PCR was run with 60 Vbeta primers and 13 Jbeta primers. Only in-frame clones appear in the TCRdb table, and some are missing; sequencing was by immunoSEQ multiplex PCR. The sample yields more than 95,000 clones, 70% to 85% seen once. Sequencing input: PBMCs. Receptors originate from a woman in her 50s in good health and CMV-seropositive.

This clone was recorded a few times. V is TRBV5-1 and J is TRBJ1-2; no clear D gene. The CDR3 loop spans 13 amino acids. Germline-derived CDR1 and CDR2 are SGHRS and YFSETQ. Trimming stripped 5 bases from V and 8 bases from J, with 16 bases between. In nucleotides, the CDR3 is TGCGCCAGCAGTTCTGATACCACTAGCGGCTACACCTTC. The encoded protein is CASSSDTTSGYTF.

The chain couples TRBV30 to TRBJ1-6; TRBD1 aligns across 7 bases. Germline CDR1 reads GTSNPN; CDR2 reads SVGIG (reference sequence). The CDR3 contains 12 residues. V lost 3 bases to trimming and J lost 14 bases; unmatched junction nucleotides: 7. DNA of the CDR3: TGTGCCTGGAGCAGGGGGGCTTGGGCCCTCCACTTT. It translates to CAWSRGAWALHF.

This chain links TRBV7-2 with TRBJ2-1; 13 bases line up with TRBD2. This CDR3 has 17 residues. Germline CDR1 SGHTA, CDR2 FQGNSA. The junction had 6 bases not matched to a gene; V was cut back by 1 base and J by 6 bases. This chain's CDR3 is CASSLGIGLAGVNEQFF. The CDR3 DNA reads TGTGCCAGCAGCTTAGGGATCGGACTAGCGGGAGTCAATGAGCAGTTCTTC.

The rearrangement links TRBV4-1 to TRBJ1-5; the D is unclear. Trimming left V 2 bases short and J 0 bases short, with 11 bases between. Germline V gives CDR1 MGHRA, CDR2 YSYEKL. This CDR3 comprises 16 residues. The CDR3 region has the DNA TGCGCCAGCAGCCAAAGTGGCTCCTTTAGCAATCAGCCCCAGCATTTT. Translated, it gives CASSQSGSFSNQPQHF.

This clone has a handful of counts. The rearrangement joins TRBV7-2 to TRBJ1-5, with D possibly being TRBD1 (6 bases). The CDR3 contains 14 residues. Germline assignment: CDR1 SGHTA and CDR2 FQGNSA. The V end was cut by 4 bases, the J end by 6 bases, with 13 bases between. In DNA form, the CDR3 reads TGTGCCAGCAGCTCCGGACAGTTACCTCAGCCCCAGCATTTT. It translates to CASSSGQLPQPQHF.

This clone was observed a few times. Written as DNA, the CDR3 is TGTGCCAGCACCCCGTGGGGCCTGGGGCAAGAGACCCAGTACTTC. It is translated as CASTPWGLGQETQYF. The chain links TRBV2 to TRBJ2-5; maybe TRBD1 (5 bases). V lost 7 bases and J 2 bases, leaving 17 bases between the germline ends. The CDR3 length is 15 residues. The germline V gene encodes CDR1 SNHLY and CDR2 FYNNEI.

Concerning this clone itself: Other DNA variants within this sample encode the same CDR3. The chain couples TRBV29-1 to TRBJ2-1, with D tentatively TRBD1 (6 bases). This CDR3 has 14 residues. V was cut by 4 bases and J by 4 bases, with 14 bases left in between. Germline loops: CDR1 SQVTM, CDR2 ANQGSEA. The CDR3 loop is CSVVDRGVYNEQFF. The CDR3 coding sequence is TGCAGCGTTGTGGACAGAGGAGTTTACAATGAGCAGTTCTTC.

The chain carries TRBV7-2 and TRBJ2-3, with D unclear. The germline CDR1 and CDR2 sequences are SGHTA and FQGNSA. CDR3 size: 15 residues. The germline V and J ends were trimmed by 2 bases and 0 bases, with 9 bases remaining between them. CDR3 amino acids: CASSLPIPSTDTQYF. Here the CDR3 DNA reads TGTGCCAGCAGCTTACCTATCCCTAGCACAGATACGCAGTATTTT.

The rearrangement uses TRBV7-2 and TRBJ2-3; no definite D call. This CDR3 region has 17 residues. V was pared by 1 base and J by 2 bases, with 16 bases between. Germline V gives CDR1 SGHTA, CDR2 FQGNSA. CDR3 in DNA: TGTGCCAGCAGCTTAGGGGCTTTTCGTGGGTCCACAGATACGCAGTATTTT. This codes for CASSLGAFRGSTDTQYF.

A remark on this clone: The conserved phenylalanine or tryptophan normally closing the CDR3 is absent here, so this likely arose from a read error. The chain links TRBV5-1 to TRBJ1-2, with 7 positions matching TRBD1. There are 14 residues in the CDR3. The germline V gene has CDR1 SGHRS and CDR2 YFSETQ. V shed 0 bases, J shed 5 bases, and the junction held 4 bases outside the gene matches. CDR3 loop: CASSLDTGVYGYTL. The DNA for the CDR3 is TGCGCCAGCAGCTTGGACACAGGGGTGTATGGCTACACCCTC.

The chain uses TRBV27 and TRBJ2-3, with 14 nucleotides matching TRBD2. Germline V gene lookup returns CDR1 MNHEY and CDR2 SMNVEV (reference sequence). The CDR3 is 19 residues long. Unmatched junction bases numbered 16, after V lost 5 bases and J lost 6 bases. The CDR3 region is CASSMLGLAGVEGDDTQYF. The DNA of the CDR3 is TGTGCCAGCAGTATGTTGGGACTAGCGGGAGTGGAAGGGGACGATACGCAGTATTTT.

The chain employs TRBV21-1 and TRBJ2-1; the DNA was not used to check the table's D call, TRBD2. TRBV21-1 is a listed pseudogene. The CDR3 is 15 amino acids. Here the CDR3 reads CASSKERGKYNEQFF. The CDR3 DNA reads TGTGCCAGCAGCAAGGAGCGGGGGAAATACAATGAGCAGTTCTTC.

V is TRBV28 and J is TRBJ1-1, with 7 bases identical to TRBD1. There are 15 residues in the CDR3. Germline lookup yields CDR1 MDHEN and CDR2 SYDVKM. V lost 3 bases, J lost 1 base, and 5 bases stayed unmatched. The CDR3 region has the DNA TGTGCCAGCAGTTTCCTGGCAGGGGGGAACACTGAAGCTTTCTTT. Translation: CASSFLAGGNTEAFF.

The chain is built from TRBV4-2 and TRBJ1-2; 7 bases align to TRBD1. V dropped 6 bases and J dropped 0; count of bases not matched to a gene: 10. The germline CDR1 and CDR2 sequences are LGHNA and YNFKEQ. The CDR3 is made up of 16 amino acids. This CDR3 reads CASRPYRGEANYGYTF. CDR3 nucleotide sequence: TGTGCCAGCAGACCTTACAGGGGCGAAGCTAACTATGGCTACACCTTC.

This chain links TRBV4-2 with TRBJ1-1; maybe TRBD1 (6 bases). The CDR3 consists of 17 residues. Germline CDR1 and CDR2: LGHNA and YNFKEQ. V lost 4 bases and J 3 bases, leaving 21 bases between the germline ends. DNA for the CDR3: TGTGCCAGCAGCCCAATCGTTAACAGGGAAGGGGACACTGAAGCTTTCTTT. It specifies CASSPIVNREGDTEAFF.

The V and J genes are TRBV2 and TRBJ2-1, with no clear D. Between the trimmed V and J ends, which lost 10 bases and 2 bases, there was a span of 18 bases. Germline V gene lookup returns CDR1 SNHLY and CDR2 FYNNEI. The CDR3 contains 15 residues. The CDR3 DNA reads TGTGCCACGACGACCGAGGAGATTACCTACAATGAGCAGTTCTTC. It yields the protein CATTTEEITYNEQFF. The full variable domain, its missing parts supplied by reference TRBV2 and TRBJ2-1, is EPEVTQTPSHQVTQMGQEVILRCVPISNHLYFYWYRQILGQKVEFLVSFYNNEISEKSEIFDDQFSVERPDGSNFTLKIRSTKLEDSAMYFCATTTEEITYNEQFFGPGTRLTVL.

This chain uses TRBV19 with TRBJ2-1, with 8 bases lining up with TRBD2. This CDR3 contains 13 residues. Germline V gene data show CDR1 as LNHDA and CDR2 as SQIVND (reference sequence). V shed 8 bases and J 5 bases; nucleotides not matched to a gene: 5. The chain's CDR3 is CASRKREHNEQFF. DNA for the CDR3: TGTGCCAGTCGGAAGCGGGAGCACAATGAGCAGTTCTTC.

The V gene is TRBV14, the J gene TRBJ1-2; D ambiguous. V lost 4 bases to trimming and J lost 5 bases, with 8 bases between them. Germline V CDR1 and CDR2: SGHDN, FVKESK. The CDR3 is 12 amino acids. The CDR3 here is CASSLGGYGYTF. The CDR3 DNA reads TGTGCCAGCAGCCTTGGCGGTTATGGCTACACCTTC. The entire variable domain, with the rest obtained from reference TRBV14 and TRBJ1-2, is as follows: EAGVTQFPSHSVIEKGQTVTLRCDPISGHDNLYWYRRVMGKEIKFLLHFVKESKQDESGMPNNRFLAERTGGTYSTLKVQPAELEDSGVYFCASSLGGYGYTFGSGTRLTVV.

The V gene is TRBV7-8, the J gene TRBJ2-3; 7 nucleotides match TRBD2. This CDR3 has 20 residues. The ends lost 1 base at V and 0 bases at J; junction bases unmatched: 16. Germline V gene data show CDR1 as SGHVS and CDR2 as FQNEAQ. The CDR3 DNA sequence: TGTGCCAGCAGCTTAGTTCAGCGGGGCGGACCTTTATCTAGCACAGATACGCAGTATTTT. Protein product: CASSLVQRGGPLSSTDTQYF.

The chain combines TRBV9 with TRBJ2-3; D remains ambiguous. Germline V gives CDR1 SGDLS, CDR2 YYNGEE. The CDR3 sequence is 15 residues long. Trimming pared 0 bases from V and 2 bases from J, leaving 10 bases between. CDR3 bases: TGTGCCAGCAGCGTAGGCGGTCAGCTCACAGATACGCAGTATTTT. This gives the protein CASSVGGQLTDTQYF.

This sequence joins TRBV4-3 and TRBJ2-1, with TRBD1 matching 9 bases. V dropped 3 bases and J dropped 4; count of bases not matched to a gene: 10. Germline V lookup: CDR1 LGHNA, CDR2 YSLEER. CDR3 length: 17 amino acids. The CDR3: CASSHDRGTGKYNEQFF. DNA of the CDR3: TGCGCCAGCAGCCATGATAGAGGGACAGGGAAATACAATGAGCAGTTCTTC.

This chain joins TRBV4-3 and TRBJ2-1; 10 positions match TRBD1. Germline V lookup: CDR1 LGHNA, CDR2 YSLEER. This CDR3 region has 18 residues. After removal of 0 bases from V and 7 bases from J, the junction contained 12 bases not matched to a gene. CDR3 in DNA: TGCGCCAGCAGCCAAGACCTAAGGGACAGGGGCGTAGGGAATGAGCAGTTCTTC. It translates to CASSQDLRDRGVGNEQFF.

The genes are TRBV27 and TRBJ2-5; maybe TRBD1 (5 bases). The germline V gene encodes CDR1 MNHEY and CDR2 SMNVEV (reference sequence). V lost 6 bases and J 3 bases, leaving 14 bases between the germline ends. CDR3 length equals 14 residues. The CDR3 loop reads CASRLQGAEETQYF. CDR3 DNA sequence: TGTGCCAGCAGACTCCAGGGTGCCGAAGAGACCCAGTACTTC.

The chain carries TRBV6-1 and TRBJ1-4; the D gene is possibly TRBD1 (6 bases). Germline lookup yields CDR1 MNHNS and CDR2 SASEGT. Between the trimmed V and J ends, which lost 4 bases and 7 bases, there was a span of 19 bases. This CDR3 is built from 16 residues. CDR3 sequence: CASSVLGGGVGEKLFF. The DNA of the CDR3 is TGTGCCAGCAGTGTTTTGGGGGGGGGCGTCGGTGAAAAACTGTTTTTT.

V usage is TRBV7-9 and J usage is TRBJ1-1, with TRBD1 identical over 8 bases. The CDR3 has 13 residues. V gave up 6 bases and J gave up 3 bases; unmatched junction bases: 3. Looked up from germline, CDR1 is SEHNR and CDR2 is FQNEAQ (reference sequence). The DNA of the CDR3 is TGTGCCAGCAGGCAACAGGGGGACACTGAAGCTTTCTTT. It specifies CASRQQGDTEAFF.

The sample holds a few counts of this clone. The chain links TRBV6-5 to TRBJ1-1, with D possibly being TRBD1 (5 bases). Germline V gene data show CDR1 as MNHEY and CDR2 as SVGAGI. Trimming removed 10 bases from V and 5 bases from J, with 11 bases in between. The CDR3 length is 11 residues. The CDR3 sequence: CATRGDTEAFF. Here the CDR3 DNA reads TGTGCCACTCGGGGGGATACTGAAGCTTTCTTT.

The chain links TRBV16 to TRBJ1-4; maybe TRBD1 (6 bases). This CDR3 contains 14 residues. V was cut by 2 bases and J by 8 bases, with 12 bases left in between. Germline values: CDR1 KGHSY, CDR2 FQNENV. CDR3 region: CASSQNRDGEKLFF. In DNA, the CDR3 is TGTGCCAGCAGCCAAAACAGGGATGGCGAAAAACTGTTTTTT.